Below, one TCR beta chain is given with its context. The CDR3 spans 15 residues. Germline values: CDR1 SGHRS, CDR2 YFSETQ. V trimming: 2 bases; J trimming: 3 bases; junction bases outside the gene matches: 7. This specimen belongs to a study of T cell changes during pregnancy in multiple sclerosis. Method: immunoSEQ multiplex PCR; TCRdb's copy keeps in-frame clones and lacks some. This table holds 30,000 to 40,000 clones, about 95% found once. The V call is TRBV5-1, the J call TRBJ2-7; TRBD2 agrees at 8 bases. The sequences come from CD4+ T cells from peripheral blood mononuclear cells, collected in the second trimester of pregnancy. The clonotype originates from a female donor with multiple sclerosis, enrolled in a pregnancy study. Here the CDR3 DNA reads TGCGCCAGCAGCTTTAGCGGGATGGCAAACTACGAGCAGTACTTC. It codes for CASSFSGMANYEQYF.